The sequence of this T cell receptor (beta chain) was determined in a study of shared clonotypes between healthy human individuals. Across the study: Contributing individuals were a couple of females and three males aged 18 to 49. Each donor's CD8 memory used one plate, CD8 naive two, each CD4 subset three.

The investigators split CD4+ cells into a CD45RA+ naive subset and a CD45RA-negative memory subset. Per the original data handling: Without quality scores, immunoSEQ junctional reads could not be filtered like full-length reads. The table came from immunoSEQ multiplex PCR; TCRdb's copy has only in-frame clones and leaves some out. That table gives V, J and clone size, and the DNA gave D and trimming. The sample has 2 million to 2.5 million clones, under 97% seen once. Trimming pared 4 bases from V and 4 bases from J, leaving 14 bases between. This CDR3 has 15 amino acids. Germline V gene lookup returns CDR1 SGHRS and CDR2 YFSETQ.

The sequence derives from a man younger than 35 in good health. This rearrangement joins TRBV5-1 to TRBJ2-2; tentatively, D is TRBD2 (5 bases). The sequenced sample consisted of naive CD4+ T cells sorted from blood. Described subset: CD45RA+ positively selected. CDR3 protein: CASSTVDGLTGELFF. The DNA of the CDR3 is TGCGCCAGCAGCACCGTGGACGGACTCACCGGGGAGCTGTTTTTT.